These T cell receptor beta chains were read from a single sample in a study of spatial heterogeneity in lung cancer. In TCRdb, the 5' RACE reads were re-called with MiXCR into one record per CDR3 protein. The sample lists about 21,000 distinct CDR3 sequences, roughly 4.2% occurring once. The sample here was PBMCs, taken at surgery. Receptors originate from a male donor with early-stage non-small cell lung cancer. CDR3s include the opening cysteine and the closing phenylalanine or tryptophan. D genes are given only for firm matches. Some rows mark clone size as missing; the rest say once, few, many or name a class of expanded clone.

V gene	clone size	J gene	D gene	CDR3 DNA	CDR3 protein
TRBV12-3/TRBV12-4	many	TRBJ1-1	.	TGTGCCAGCAGCCAGGGAGGATCAAGCACTGAAGCTTTCTTT	CASSQGGSSTEAFF
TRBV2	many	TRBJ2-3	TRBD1	TGTGCCAGCAACGGACAGGGTATTGATACAGATACGCAGTATTTT	CASNGQGIDTDTQYF
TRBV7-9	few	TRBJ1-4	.	TGTGCCAGCAGCTTAGGGGGGGCCGGTGAAAAACTGTTTTTT	CASSLGGAGEKLFF
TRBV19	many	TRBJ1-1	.	TGTGCCAGTAGTCCCCTCTCGCTCGGAGGGGTTACCGCCTATGAAGCTTTCTTT	CASSPLSLGGVTAYEAFF
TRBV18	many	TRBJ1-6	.	TGTGCCAGCTCACCCGCCAGGGGCGGTTCACCCCTCCACTTT	CASSPARGGSPLHF
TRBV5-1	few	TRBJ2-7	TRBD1	TGCGCCAGCAGTTATGACAGGGCTAGCTCCTACGAGCAGTACTTC	CASSYDRASSYEQYF
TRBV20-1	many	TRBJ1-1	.	TGCAGTGCTAGAGATGGGGGGTCGGACACTGAAGCTTTCTTT	CSARDGGSDTEAFF
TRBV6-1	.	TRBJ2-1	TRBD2	TGTGCCAGCAGTGTAGCGGGAGGGCCTTTAAATGAGCAGTTCTTC	CASSVAGGPLNEQFF
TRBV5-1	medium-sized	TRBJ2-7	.	TGCGCCAGCAGCTTGGAGGGGGGTGCCTACGAGCAGTACTTC	CASSLEGGAYEQYF
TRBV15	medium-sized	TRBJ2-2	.	TGTGCCACCAAAAGCGGAACTGCCACCGGGGAGCTGTTTTTT	CATKSGTATGELFF
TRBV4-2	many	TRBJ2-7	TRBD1	TGTGCCAGCAGCCAAGAGGCGCAAGCAGGGGGCGAGCAGTACTTC	CASSQEAQAGGEQYF
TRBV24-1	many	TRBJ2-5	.	TGTGCCACCAGGACCTCAGCCCAAGAGACCCAGTACTTC	CATRTSAQETQYF
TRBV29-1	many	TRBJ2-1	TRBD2	TGCAGCGTATCCGGGACTAGCGGGTGGTGGAATGAGCAGTTCTTC	CSVSGTSGWWNEQFF
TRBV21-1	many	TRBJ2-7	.	TGTGCCAGCAGCAAAATCGGGGGATCCTACGAGCAGTACTTC	CASSKIGGSYEQYF
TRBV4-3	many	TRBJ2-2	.	TGCGCCAGCAGCCAAGAATGGCAGCTACTTACCGGGGAGCTGTTTTTT	CASSQEWQLLTGELFF
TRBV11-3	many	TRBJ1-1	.	TGTGCCAGCAGCCCGAGGGGCGGTTCCTTCACTGAAGCTTTCTTT	CASSPRGGSFTEAFF
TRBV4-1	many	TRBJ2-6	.	TGCGCCAGCAGCCAAGATACCGGGGGGCTCGCTGGGGCCAACGTCCTGACTTTC	CASSQDTGGLAGANVLTF
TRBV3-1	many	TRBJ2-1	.	TGTGCCAGCAGCCGGGACTTTAACAATGAGCAGTTCTTC	CASSRDFNNEQFF
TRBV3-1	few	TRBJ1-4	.	TGTGCCAGCAGCTCCAGATGGGGGGCAACTAATGAAAAACTGTTTTTT	CASSSRWGATNEKLFF
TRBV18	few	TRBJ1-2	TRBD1	TGTGCCAGCTCAAACACAGGGACAGGGGGCGATGGCTACACCTTC	CASSNTGTGGDGYTF
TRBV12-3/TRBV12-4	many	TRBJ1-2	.	TGTGCCAGCAGTTTCGATGGGAGATATGGCTACACCTTC	CASSFDGRYGYTF
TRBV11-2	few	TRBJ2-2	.	TGTGCCAGCAGCTTGGATAGAGACACCGGGGAGCTGTTTTTT	CASSLDRDTGELFF
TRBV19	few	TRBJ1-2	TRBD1	TGTGCCAGTATTCCCGGGACAGAGTCTGGCTATGGCTACACCTTC	CASIPGTESGYGYTF
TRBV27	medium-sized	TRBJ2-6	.	TGTGCCAGCAGTCCTGGGCTCAACGTCCTGACTTTC	CASSPGLNVLTF
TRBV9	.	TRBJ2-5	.	TGTGCCAGCAGCGTAGATGGGGATTCGGGGGAGACCCAGTACTTC	CASSVDGDSGETQYF
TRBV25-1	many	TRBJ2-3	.	TGTGCCAGCAGTGAATTAACCAGCACAACCAGCACAGATACGCAGTATTTT	CASSELTSTTSTDTQYF
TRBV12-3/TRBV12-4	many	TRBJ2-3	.	TGTGCCAGCAGGTCTTCAGGGTCTACCGCAGATACGCAGTATTTT	CASRSSGSTADTQYF
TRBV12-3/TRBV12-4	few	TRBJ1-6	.	TGTGCCAGCAGTCTTCGGACAGTTAATTCACCCCTCCACTTT	CASSLRTVNSPLHF
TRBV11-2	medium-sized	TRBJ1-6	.	TGTGCCAGCAGCTCCAATGACCGTCCCCTCCACTTT	CASSSNDRPLHF
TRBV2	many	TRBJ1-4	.	TGTGCCACAAACAGGGATAAAAATGAAAAACTGTTTTTT	CATNRDKNEKLFF
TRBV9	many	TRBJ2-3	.	TGTGCCAGCAGCCCAGGAGGGGGGGTGACAGATACGCAGTATTTT	CASSPGGGVTDTQYF
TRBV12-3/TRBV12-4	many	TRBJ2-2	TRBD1	TGTGCCAGCAGTCCCCGGACAGGGTTCGGGGAGCTGTTTTTT	CASSPRTGFGELFF
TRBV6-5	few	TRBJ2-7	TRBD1	TGTGCCAGCAGGGACAGGGTAGGGGAGCAGTACTTC	CASRDRVGEQYF
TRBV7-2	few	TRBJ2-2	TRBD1	TGTGCCAGCAGCATACAGGGGGCGTTCGCCGGGGAGCTGTTTTTT	CASSIQGAFAGELFF
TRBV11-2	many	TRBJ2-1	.	TGTGCCAGCAGCCGGTCCGGGCTTGAGCAGTTCTTC	CASSRSGLEQFF
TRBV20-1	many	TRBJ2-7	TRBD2	TGCAGTGGCTCGGGACTAGCGGGAGGGCGGTGGTACGAGCAGTACTTC	CSGSGLAGGRWYEQYF
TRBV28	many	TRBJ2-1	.	TGTGCCAGCAGTTTATACGGGGAAGGTAACAATGAGCAGTTCTTC	CASSLYGEGNNEQFF
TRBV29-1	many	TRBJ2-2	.	TGCAGCGTGGGGGAGGTACGCGGGGAGCTGTTTTTT	CSVGEVRGELFF
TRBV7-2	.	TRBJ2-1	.	TGTGCCAGCAGCCGTAAGGGGTTAAATGAGCAGTTCTTC	CASSRKGLNEQFF
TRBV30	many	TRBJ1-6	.	TGTGCCTGGACGGAACAGAATAATTCACCCCTCCACTTT	CAWTEQNNSPLHF
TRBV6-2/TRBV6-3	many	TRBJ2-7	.	TGTGCCAGCAGCCTACCTCCTATTTACGAGCAGTACTTC	CASSLPPIYEQYF
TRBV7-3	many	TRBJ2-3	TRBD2	TGTGCCAGCAGCTTCAGCGGGAGTACAGATACGCAGTATTTT	CASSFSGSTDTQYF
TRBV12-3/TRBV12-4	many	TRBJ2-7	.	TGTGCCAGCAGTTTAGGGCAACCTTACGAGCAGTACTTC	CASSLGQPYEQYF
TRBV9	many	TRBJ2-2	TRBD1	TGTGCCAGCAGCTCGAGAGGCGGACAGGGTTTAACCGGGGAGCTGTTTTTT	CASSSRGGQGLTGELFF
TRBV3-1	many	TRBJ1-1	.	TGTGCCAGCAGCTCAAGAGCGGAGAACACTGAAGCTTTCTTT	CASSSRAENTEAFF
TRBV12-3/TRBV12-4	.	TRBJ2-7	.	TGTGCCAGCAGTTCCCCTCTTCCGGAGCGGGCCGAGCAGTACTTC	CASSSPLPERAEQYF
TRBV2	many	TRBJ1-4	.	TGTGCCAGCAGAGCAGGGGAAAAACTGTTTTTT	CASRAGEKLFF
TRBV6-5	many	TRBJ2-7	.	TGTGCCAGCAGTCCGCTGGGCCTGGGGGACTACGAGCAGTACTTC	CASSPLGLGDYEQYF
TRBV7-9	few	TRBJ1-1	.	TGTGCCAGCAGCCCCAGTGCTCCGAACACTGAAGCTTTCTTT	CASSPSAPNTEAFF
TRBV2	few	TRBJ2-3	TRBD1	TGTGCCAGCAGTCCCAGACAGGGACCTGGGACCGATACGCAGTATTTT	CASSPRQGPGTDTQYF
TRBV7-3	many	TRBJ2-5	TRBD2	TGTGCCAGCAGCAGGACTAGCGGGAACAAAGAGACCCAGTACTTC	CASSRTSGNKETQYF
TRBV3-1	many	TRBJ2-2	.	TGTGCCAGCAGAGGGGGGGCGCTGATCGGGGAGCTGTTTTTT	CASRGGALIGELFF
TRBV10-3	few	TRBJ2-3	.	TGTGCCATCAGTGAGGGATGGGGAACAGATACGCAGTATTTT	CAISEGWGTDTQYF
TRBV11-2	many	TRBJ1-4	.	TGTGCCAGCAGCTTATATACACAAGCAACTAATGAAAAACTGTTTTTT	CASSLYTQATNEKLFF
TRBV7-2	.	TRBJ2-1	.	TGTGCCAGCAGCTTAGCGGGGGCCGCCAATGAGCAGTTCTTC	CASSLAGAANEQFF
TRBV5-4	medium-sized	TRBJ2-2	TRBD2	TGTGCCAGCAGCTTGGATCGGGAGGGCCTCAGGGAGCTGTTTTTT	CASSLDREGLRELFF
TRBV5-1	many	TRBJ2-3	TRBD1	TGCGCCAGCAGCTCCCGACAGGGGACAGATACGCAGTATTTT	CASSSRQGTDTQYF
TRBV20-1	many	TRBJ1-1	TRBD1	TGCAGTGCTAGAGGCCGGACAGGGCTTAGCAGCGCTCGTAACACTGAAGCTTTCTTT	CSARGRTGLSSARNTEAFF
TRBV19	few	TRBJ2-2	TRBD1	TGTGCCAGTAGTCTTTACTGGGGGACAGGGAAAAACGGGGAGCTGTTTTTT	CASSLYWGTGKNGELFF
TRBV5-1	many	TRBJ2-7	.	TGCGCCAGCAGACGGGACTGGGGGGACGAGCAGTACTTC	CASRRDWGDEQYF